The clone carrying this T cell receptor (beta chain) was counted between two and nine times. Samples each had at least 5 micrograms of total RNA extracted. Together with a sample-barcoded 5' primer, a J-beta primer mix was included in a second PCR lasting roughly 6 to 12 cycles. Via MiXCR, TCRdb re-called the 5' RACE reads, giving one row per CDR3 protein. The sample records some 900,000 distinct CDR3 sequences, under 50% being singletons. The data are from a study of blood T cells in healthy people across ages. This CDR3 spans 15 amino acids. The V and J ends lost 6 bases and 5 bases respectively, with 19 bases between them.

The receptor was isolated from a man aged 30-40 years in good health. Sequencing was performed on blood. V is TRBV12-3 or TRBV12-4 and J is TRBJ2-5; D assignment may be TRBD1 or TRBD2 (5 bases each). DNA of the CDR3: TGTGCCAGCAGAAACCGTGAGGGGTCTGGGGAGACCCAGTACTTC. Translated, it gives CASRNREGSGETQYF.